This is a list of T cell receptor beta chains from one sample in a study of T cell repertoires in cytomegalovirus infection. Their cognate antigens are unknown. Using its own MiXCR run on the reads, TCRdb lists one record per CDR3 protein. The repertoire holds around 570,000 distinct CDR3 sequences, approximately 40% seen once, with roughly 50% in the top ten. The specimen comprised cultured PBMCs, sampled from culture after CMV antigen stimulation. These TCRs come from a human donor in good health (CMV status not recorded). Some clones in this sample may be carry-over from other donors' samples. Both conserved end residues are part of each CDR3. D genes are given only for firm matches. The size of a clone is reported for some rows only, either as once, few or many, or as a class for expanded clones.

j_call clone_size v_call d_call cdr3_nt cdr3_aa
TRBJ1-2 few TRBV19 . TGTGCCAGTAGTACCGGGACAAATATTCTATTCTACACCTTC CASSTGTNILFYTF
TRBJ2-3 few TRBV4-3 TRBD2 TGCGCCAGCAGCCCTTTGGGACTAGCGGGAGGTCCCACAGATACGCAGTATTTT CASSPLGLAGGPTDTQYF
TRBJ1-4 few TRBV2 . TGTGCCAGCAAACAGGACAGTGAAGGAGAACTGTTTTTT CASKQDSEGELFF
TRBJ2-5 . TRBV11-2 . TGTGCCAGCAGCTTAGTGGGGGGACTCCACCAAGAGACCCAGTACTTC CASSLVGGLHQETQYF
TRBJ2-7 few TRBV7-2 . TGTGCCAGCAGCATGACAAACACCCTTCTGGAGCAGTACTTC CASSMTNTLLEQYF
TRBJ2-3 . TRBV20-1 . TGCAGTGCTAGAGATGGGGGGCTGGATACGCAGTATTTT CSARDGGLDTQYF
TRBJ2-3 many TRBV7-2 . TGTGCCAGCAGCTTAGCTGCGGCCACAGATACGCAGTATTTT CASSLAAATDTQYF
TRBJ2-5 few TRBV7-6 TRBD1 TGTGCCAGCAGCTCAAGTCGGACAGGGCGAGAGACCCAGTACTTC CASSSSRTGRETQYF
TRBJ2-1 . TRBV6-2/TRBV6-3 TRBD1 TGTGCCAGCACCTTACAGGGGCGGCTTCCCAATGAGCAGTTCTTC CASTLQGRLPNEQFF
TRBJ1-6 . TRBV7-2 . TGTGCCAGCAGCACAGAGGGGGGGGAAAATTCACCCCTCCACTTT CASSTEGGENSPLHF
TRBJ1-1 . TRBV7-9 . TGTGCCAGCAGCTTAGCGCTTGGGGGTAACACTGAAGCTTTCTTT CASSLALGGNTEAFF
TRBJ1-1 . TRBV5-1 . TGCGCCAGCAGCTGGGGGGGCAGGGACGGGAACACTGAAGCTTTCTTT CASSWGGRDGNTEAFF
TRBJ2-7 once TRBV29-1 . TGCAGCGTTGAGGTGGTACGTGAGGGGGGCTCCTACGAGCAGTACTTC CSVEVVREGGSYEQYF
TRBJ2-3 . TRBV9 TRBD2 TGTGCCAGCAGCGTAGGGGGGCGCAGCGGGAGAACAGATACGCAGTATTTT CASSVGGRSGRTDTQYF
TRBJ1-6 few TRBV19 . TGTGCCACCACCCCGGGGCAGACGAATTCACCCCTCCACTTT CATTPGQTNSPLHF
TRBJ2-3 few TRBV7-2 TRBD2 TGTGCCAGCAGCTTTGCGACTAGCGCAGATACGCAGTATTTT CASSFATSADTQYF
TRBJ2-5 . TRBV6-2/TRBV6-3 . TGTGCCAGCAGACCTCGGTGGACCCAAGAGACCCAGTACTTC CASRPRWTQETQYF
TRBJ2-7 . TRBV19 . TGTGCCAGTAGTAGTACAGGGTCTTGGACCTACGAGCAGTACTTC CASSSTGSWTYEQYF
TRBJ2-5 . TRBV7-2 . TGTGCCAGCAGCTTAGACACATGGGGGGCTTTAGGCCAAGAGACCCAGTACTTC CASSLDTWGALGQETQYF
TRBJ2-7 . TRBV12-5 . TGTGCTAGTGGTCTCTCCGCCGGCTCCTACGAGCAGTACTTC CASGLSAGSYEQYF
TRBJ2-5 few TRBV7-2 TRBD1 TGTGCCAGCAGTCGGTCGAGTGGGACAGAAGAGACCCAGTACTTC CASSRSSGTEETQYF
TRBJ2-1 . TRBV19 . TGTGCCAGTACCCCCCGGCCTATGGGGTACAATGAGCAGTTCTTC CASTPRPMGYNEQFF
TRBJ1-1 . TRBV10-3 . TGTGCCATCAGTGAGTCGTGGACCACTGAAGCTTTCTTT CAISESWTTEAFF